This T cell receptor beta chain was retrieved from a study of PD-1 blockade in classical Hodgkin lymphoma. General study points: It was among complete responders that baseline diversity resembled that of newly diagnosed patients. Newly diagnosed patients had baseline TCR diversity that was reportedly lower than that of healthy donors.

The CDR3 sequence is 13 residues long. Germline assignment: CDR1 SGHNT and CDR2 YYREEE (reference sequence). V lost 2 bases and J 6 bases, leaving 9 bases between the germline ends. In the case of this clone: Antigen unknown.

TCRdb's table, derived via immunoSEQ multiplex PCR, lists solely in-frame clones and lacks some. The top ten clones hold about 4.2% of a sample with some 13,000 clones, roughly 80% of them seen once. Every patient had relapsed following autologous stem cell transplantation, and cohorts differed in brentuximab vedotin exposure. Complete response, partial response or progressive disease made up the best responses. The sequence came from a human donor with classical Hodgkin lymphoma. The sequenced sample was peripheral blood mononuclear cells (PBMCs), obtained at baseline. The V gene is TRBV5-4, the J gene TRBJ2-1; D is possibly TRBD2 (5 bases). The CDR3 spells CASSFLEGNEQFF. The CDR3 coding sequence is TGTGCCAGCAGCTTCTTAGAGGGCAATGAGCAGTTCTTC.